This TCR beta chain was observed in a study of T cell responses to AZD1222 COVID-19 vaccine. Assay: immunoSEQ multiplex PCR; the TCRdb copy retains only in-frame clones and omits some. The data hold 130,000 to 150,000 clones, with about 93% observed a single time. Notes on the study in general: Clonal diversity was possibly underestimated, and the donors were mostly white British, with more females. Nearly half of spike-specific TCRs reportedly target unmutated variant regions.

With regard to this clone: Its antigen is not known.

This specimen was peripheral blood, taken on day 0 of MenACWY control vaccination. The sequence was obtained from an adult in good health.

Written as DNA, the CDR3 is TGTGCCAGCAGTTACTCGAGCGCTAGCGGGGGACGGGAGACCCAGTACTTC. Its translation is CASSYSSASGGRETQYF. The chain combines TRBV6-2 or TRBV6-3 with TRBJ2-5; 10 positions match TRBD2. With 0 bases clipped from V and 5 bases from J, the junction kept 9 bases outside the gene matches. There are 17 residues in the CDR3. Germline CDR1 reads MNHEY; CDR2 reads SVGEGT.